What follows are 17 T cell receptor beta chains derived from one specimen sequenced in a study of cytomegalovirus exposure and HLA in healthy donors. In the PCR, 60 Vbeta and 13 Jbeta primers were used. TCRdb keeps only in-frame clones here, not all; method: immunoSEQ multiplex PCR. The table records around 200,000 clones, around 88% of them present only once. Specimen: PBMCs. The receptors come from a woman in her thirties in good health and CMV-seronegative.

The rearrangement uses TRBV5-6 and TRBJ2-7; unclear D gene. Germline loops: CDR1 SGHDT, CDR2 YYEEEE. Trimming removed 1 base at V and 7 bases at J, with 9 bases between. The CDR3 extends over 12 amino acids. The CDR3 spells CASSLTAGEQYF. Here the CDR3 DNA reads TGTGCCAGCAGCTTGACGGCCGGGGAGCAGTACTTC. Supplemented by reference TRBV5-6 and TRBJ2-7, the full variable domain reads DAGVTQSPTHLIKTRGQQVTLRCSPKSGHDTVSWYQQALGQGPQFIFQYYEEEERQRGNFPDRFSGHQFPNYSSELNVNALLLGDSALYLCASSLTAGEQYFGPGTRLTVT.

The DNA of the CDR3 is TGCGCCAGCAGCTTGGGGGACAGGGACACTGAAGCTTTCTTT. This translates into CASSLGDRDTEAFF. The chain has TRBV5-1 and TRBJ1-1; 9 bases fit TRBD1. This CDR3 spans 14 amino acids. J lost 3 bases, V lost 0 bases, and 0 bases had no gene match. Germline-derived CDR1 and CDR2 are SGHRS and YFSETQ.

The chain employs TRBV6-5 and TRBJ1-2, with unresolved D. The CDR3 consists of 13 residues. CDR1 and CDR2 (germline): MNHEY, SVGAGI. V lost 4 bases, J lost 4 bases, and 10 bases lay in between. This chain's CDR3 is CASSSREAYGYTF. The CDR3 DNA reads TGTGCCAGCAGTTCCAGAGAGGCCTATGGCTACACCTTC.

This clone has just one count. The same CDR3 arises from other DNA sequences in this sample as well. The J gene is TRBJ2-5, the V gene TRBV7-9; no reliable D call. The CDR3 runs to 13 residues. Trimming took 4 bases from V and 2 from J, leaving 8 bases between them. The germline gives CDR1 SEHNR, CDR2 FQNEAQ (reference sequence). The CDR3 DNA reads as TGTGCCAGCAGCTCCAGGTTTCAAGAGACCCAGTACTTC. Amino acid sequence: CASSSRFQETQYF.

This clone was recorded once. The J gene is TRBJ1-2, the V gene TRBV4-2; no firm D call. V lost 3 bases to trimming and J lost 3 bases, with 8 bases between them. This CDR3 region has 13 residues. Per the germline V gene, CDR1 is LGHNA and CDR2 is YNFKEQ. For the CDR3, the DNA is TGTGCCAGCAGCCAGGGAGTAGACTATGGCTACACCTTC. Encoded protein: CASSQGVDYGYTF.

CDR3 loop: CASRLAGRETQYF. In nucleotides, the CDR3 is TGTGCCAGCAGGCTAGCGGGGCGAGAGACCCAGTACTTC. The rearrangement links TRBV2 to TRBJ2-5; 9 nucleotides match TRBD2. CDR3 size: 13 residues. Germline values: CDR1 SNHLY, CDR2 FYNNEI. V trimming: 6 bases; J trimming: 4 bases; junction bases outside the gene matches: 3.

The CDR3 DNA reads TGCGCCAGCAGCCTCCACCAGGGGATTAGTGGGGCTAACTATGGCTACACCTTC. Its translation: CASSLHQGISGANYGYTF. The chain combines TRBV4-1 with TRBJ1-2, with D possibly TRBD1 on 6 matching bases. Germline V gene sequence: CDR1 MGHRA, CDR2 YSYEKL. This CDR3 has 18 amino acids. V was shortened by 4 bases and J by 0 bases, with 21 bases between the two germline ends.

The chain recombines TRBV28 with TRBJ1-6, with D possibly TRBD1 on 6 matching bases. V was cut by 5 bases and J by 7 bases, with 18 bases left in between. The length of the CDR3 is 16 residues. Per germline, CDR1 MDHEN and CDR2 SYDVKM. The CDR3 DNA is TGTGCCAGCAGTCCCTTGACAGGACAACTCAATTCACCCCTCCACTTT. As protein: CASSPLTGQLNSPLHF.

This chain connects TRBV14 to TRBJ2-1, with 9 bases that match TRBD2. CDR1 and CDR2 (germline): SGHDN, FVKESK. V shed 4 bases, J shed 0 bases, and the junction held 4 bases outside the gene matches. The CDR3 totals 16 residues. CDR3 region: CASSPRTSASYNEQFF. In nucleotides, the CDR3 is TGTGCCAGCAGCCCCCGGACTAGCGCCTCCTACAATGAGCAGTTCTTC. Full variable domain (remainder filled in from reference TRBV14 and TRBJ2-1): EAGVTQFPSHSVIEKGQTVTLRCDPISGHDNLYWYRRVMGKEIKFLLHFVKESKQDESGMPNNRFLAERTGGTYSTLKVQPAELEDSGVYFCASSPRTSASYNEQFFGPGTRLTVL.

This chain uses TRBV10-1 with TRBJ2-1, with 7 nucleotides matching TRBD2. V was pared by 1 base and J by 6 bases, with 3 bases of the junction left unmatched. The CDR3 sequence is 14 residues long. Germline CDR1 and CDR2: WNHNN and SYGVQD (reference sequence). DNA of the CDR3: TGCGCCAGCAGTGAGTTTTGGGAGGGCAATGAGCAGTTCTTC. Its translation is CASSEFWEGNEQFF.

The V call is TRBV5-6, the J call TRBJ2-1, with D perhaps matching TRBD2 (6 bases). In germline, CDR1 is SGHDT, CDR2 YYEEEE. The length of the CDR3 is 15 residues. The V end lost 0 bases, the J end lost 4 bases, and 11 bases lay between the germline ends. The CDR3 nucleotides read TGTGCCAGCAGCTTGGGGGGGGATACTTACAATGAGCAGTTCTTC. Amino acid sequence: CASSLGGDTYNEQFF.

V usage is TRBV5-1 and J usage is TRBJ1-1; D is undetermined. Germline CDR1 reads SGHRS; CDR2 reads YFSETQ. The V end lost 5 bases, the J end lost 1 base, and 9 bases lay between the germline ends. The CDR3 totals 13 residues. CDR3 amino acids: CASSLTSNTEAFF. The CDR3 DNA reads TGCGCCAGCAGTCTGACTTCGAACACTGAAGCTTTCTTT.

This clone was seen just once. Other DNA variants within this sample encode the same CDR3. The chain couples TRBV9 to TRBJ2-7; 7 bases fit TRBD2. This CDR3 contains 15 residues. Germline CDR1 SGDLS, CDR2 YYNGEE. After removal of 0 bases from V and 4 bases from J, the junction contained 7 bases not matched to a gene. Here the CDR3 reads CASSVGAGGGYEQYF. CDR3 bases: TGTGCCAGCAGCGTAGGAGCAGGCGGGGGTTACGAGCAGTACTTC.

The rearrangement uses TRBV5-5 and TRBJ2-5; no clear D. The CDR3 has 14 amino acids. CDR1 SGHKS and CDR2 YYEKEE come from the germline V gene (reference sequence). Trimming cost V 0 bases and J 2 bases, with 8 bases left between them. The chain's CDR3 is CASSLVSLQETQYF. CDR3 sequence (DNA): TGTGCCAGCAGCTTGGTATCTTTGCAAGAGACCCAGTACTTC.

Only one count was recorded for this clone. J is TRBJ1-5 and V is TRBV10-3; D gene unclear. CDR1 and CDR2 (germline): ENHRY, SYGVKD. V lost 0 bases and J 5 bases, leaving 8 bases between the germline ends. This CDR3 comprises 14 residues. DNA for the CDR3: TGTGCCATCAGTGAGTCGTACGGTGATCAGCCCCAGCATTTT. It is translated as CAISESYGDQPQHF.

This clone was seen just once. The V gene is TRBV20-1, the J gene TRBJ2-7; possible D gene TRBD1, 5 bases. The CDR3 spans 11 residues. Germline-derived CDR1 and CDR2 are DFQATT and SNEGSKA (reference sequence). V was clipped by 4 bases and J by 5 bases, with 9 bases between them. CDR3 sequence reads: CSATGIDEQYF. CDR3 in DNA: TGCAGTGCTACAGGGATCGACGAGCAGTACTTC.

This sequence joins TRBV6-1 and TRBJ1-2; 7 bases match TRBD1. V lost 5 bases and J lost 6; bases outside the gene matches: 6. The CDR3 is made up of 13 amino acids. CDR1 and CDR2 (germline): MNHNS, SASEGT. The CDR3 DNA follows: TGTGCCAGCAGTTCCCGGACAGGAGATGGCTACACCTTC. Translating it yields CASSSRTGDGYTF.